Below, 14 T cell receptor beta chains from the same sample are listed, as sequenced in a study of T cells in Graves' hyperthyroidism and ophthalmopathy. Regions amplified from RNA transcripts were the TCR beta CDR3 regions. Carried out on the TCR CDR3, a first-round RT-PCR used the HTBI primer set. TCRdb re-analysed the multiplex PCR reads in MiXCR, keeping a single row per CDR3 protein. This table has 550,000 to 850,000 distinct CDR3 sequences, 18% appearing once. Material for sequencing was blood. The receptor set was obtained from a woman aged 45-65 years with Graves' hyperthyroidism that later progressed to Graves' ophthalmopathy.

As to this clonotype: A much larger clonotype is one base distant, so this may be a read error. This rearrangement joins TRBV7-8 to TRBJ2-7; no firm D call. Germline-derived CDR1 and CDR2 are SGHVS and FQNEAQ. CDR3 length: 15 amino acids. V lost 3 bases to trimming and J lost 3 bases, with 15 bases between them. In DNA, the CDR3 is TGTGCCAGCAGCTTCAACACCGTGACTCTCTACGAGCAGTACTTC. Amino acids: CASSFNTVTLYEQYF. Combining the CDR3 with reference TRBV7-8 and TRBJ2-7 gives the whole variable domain GAGVSQSPRYKVAKRGQDVALRCDPISGHVSLFWYQQALGQGPEFLTYFQNEAQLDKSGLPSDRFFAERPEGSVSTLKIQRTQQEDSAVYLCASSFNTVTLYEQYFGPGTRLTVT.

The J gene is TRBJ2-3, the V gene TRBV5-6; possible D gene TRBD2, 6 bases. The CDR3 has 13 amino acids. Trimming shortened V by 2 bases and J by 4 bases, and 8 bases separated the two germline ends. Germline V gene lookup returns CDR1 SGHDT and CDR2 YYEEEE. As DNA, the CDR3 is TGTGCCAGCAGCTTAAGGGACTCAGATACGCAGTATTTT. Translated, it gives CASSLRDSDTQYF. Combining the CDR3 with reference TRBV5-6 and TRBJ2-3 gives the whole variable domain DAGVTQSPTHLIKTRGQQVTLRCSPKSGHDTVSWYQQALGQGPQFIFQYYEEEERQRGNFPDRFSGHQFPNYSSELNVNALLLGDSALYLCASSLRDSDTQYFGPGTRLTVL.

This clonotype came up many times. V gene TRBV7-2 combines with J gene TRBJ1-1; 9 nucleotides agree with TRBD1. The CDR3 covers 15 residues. Germline V lookup: CDR1 SGHTA, CDR2 FQGNSA. V shed 11 bases, J shed 5 bases, and the junction held 15 bases outside the gene matches. CDR3 DNA sequence: TGTGCCGGAAGCTCATTTGGACAGGGGCGGACTGAAGCTTTCTTT. It codes for CAGSSFGQGRTEAFF.

On this clonotype: Its ends do not fully match the called genes, so a read error is possible. The rearrangement links TRBV6-1 to TRBJ2-5; 8 bases agree with TRBD1. The germline CDR1 and CDR2 sequences are MNHNS and SASEGT. The CDR3 loop spans 14 amino acids. The chain's CDR3 is CVSRTDRDWETQYF. CDR3 in DNA: TGTGTCAGCAGAACGGACAGGGATTGGGAGACCCAGTACTTC.

CDR3 amino acids: CATSRAGPGELFF. The CDR3 coding sequence is TGTGCCACCAGCAGAGCAGGTCCCGGGGAGCTGTTTTTT. The rearrangement joins TRBV15 to TRBJ2-2, with D unclear. The CDR3 has 13 amino acids. With 1 base removed from V and 6 bases from J, the gap between germline ends came to 6 bases. The germline CDR1 and CDR2 sequences are LNHNV and YYDKDF (reference sequence).

This clonotype has a handful of counts. The chain's CDR3 is CASSPRDRGSETQYF. The CDR3 nucleotides read TGCGCCAGCAGCCCCCGGGACAGGGGGTCAGAGACCCAGTACTTC. This rearrangement joins TRBV5-1 to TRBJ2-5, with 11 bases aligning to TRBD1. CDR3 length: 15 residues. CDR1 and CDR2 from the germline V gene are SGHRS and YFSETQ. J gave up 4 bases and V 4 bases, and 6 bases lay outside the gene matches.

The table lists this clonotype with many counts. The CDR3 sequence is CASNQAGGPIEQFF. CDR3 bases: TGCGCCAGCAACCAAGCGGGGGGGCCGATTGAGCAGTTCTTC. The chain uses TRBV5-1 and TRBJ2-1; 10 bases are shared with TRBD2. Germline CDR1 is SGHRS and CDR2 is YFSETQ. The CDR3 consists of 14 residues. V shed 6 bases, J shed 9 bases, and the junction held 9 bases outside the gene matches. The complete variable domain, with remaining parts taken from reference TRBV5-1 and TRBJ2-1, reads KAGVTQTPRYLIKTRGQQVTLSCSPISGHRSVSWYQQTPGQGLQFLFEYFSETQRNKGNFPGRFSGRQFSNSRSEMNVSTLELGDSALYLCASNQAGGPIEQFFGPGTRLTVL.

CDR3 coding DNA: TGTGCCAGCAGTTTAGAAATTTTGGCTAGCGGGGGATACTCTAGCACAGATACGCAGTATTTT. The encoded protein is CASSLEILASGGYSSTDTQYF. The gene calls are TRBV12-3 or TRBV12-4 and TRBJ2-3; 10 bases match TRBD2. The ends lost 1 base at V and 0 bases at J; junction bases unmatched: 16. This CDR3 spans 21 amino acids.

In the case of this clonotype: This clone may be a read error of a much larger clone one base away. The CDR3 nucleotides read TGCGGTGCGGATTACTGGGCCCCGGGCAATGAGCAGTTCTTC. It codes for CGADYWAPGNEQFF. The chain employs TRBV20-1 and TRBJ2-1, with D unclear. The CDR3 sequence is 14 residues long. The germline CDR1 and CDR2 sequences are DFQATT and SNEGSKA (reference sequence).

This clonotype was seen repeatedly, ten times or more. This chain links TRBV20-1 with TRBJ2-3; 9 bases match TRBD1. The CDR3 covers 13 residues. The V and J ends lost 7 bases and 1 base, in that order; junction bases with no gene match: 3. The V gene's germline CDR1 is DFQATT and CDR2 SNEGSKA (reference sequence). CDR3 loop: CSVWTGGTDTQYF. The CDR3 DNA reads as TGCAGTGTTTGGACAGGGGGCACAGATACGCAGTATTTT.

The chain couples TRBV27 to TRBJ1-2, with TRBD1 as a possible D gene (6 bases). The V and J ends lost 6 bases and 4 bases respectively, with 18 bases between them. Germline V gene lookup returns CDR1 MNHEY and CDR2 SMNVEV (reference sequence). The CDR3 covers 15 residues. CDR3: CASSPTRTAVYGYTF. The CDR3 coding sequence is TGTGCCAGCAGCCCGACTCGGACAGCCGTCTATGGCTACACCTTC.

This sequence joins TRBV6-1 and TRBJ2-2; 8 nucleotides agree with TRBD1. Germline V gene data show CDR1 as MNHNS and CDR2 as SASEGT. V lost 6 bases to trimming and J lost 4 bases; unmatched junction nucleotides: 7. The CDR3 has 15 residues. DNA for the CDR3: TGTGCCAGCAGCGTTGGACAGGGCATCACCGGGGAGCTGTTTTTT. Its translation is CASSVGQGITGELFF.

The chain combines TRBV6-2 or TRBV6-3 with TRBJ2-4, with a weak D call TRBD2 (5 bases). This CDR3 region has 15 residues. Germline V gene sequence: CDR1 MNHEY, CDR2 SVGEGT. The V gene lost 2 bases and the J gene lost 8 bases, with 16 bases spanning the gap. The CDR3 protein is CASSYVVGSGDIQYF. The CDR3 bases are TGTGCCAGCAGTTACGTGGTCGGAAGCGGCGACATTCAGTACTTC.

The rearrangement links TRBV6-1 to TRBJ1-5, with D unclear. V was pared by 5 bases and J by 5 bases, with 13 bases between. This CDR3 has 14 amino acids. Germline V CDR1 and CDR2: MNHNS, SASEGT. As DNA, the CDR3 is TGTGCCAGCAGTACCGGGTCCCTTTATCAGCCCCAGCATTTT. This gives the protein CASSTGSLYQPQHF.